These 7 T cell receptor beta chains were sequenced from one sample in a study of T cell responses to AZD1222 COVID-19 vaccine. TCRdb keeps only in-frame clones here, not all; method: immunoSEQ multiplex PCR. The table shows 160,000 or so clones, with 90% occurring only once. Material: peripheral blood, obtained on day 0 of AZD1222 vaccination. The source is an adult in good health.

The rearrangement uses TRBV7-6 and TRBJ2-2, with 11 bases aligning to TRBD2. This CDR3 has 17 residues. The ends lost 4 bases at V and 6 bases at J; junction bases unmatched: 10. Germline CDR1 and CDR2: SGHVS and FNYEAQ. CDR3 sequence: CASSSRPGLAGPGELFF. CDR3 DNA sequence: TGTGCCAGCAGCTCGAGACCCGGACTAGCGGGTCCCGGGGAGCTGTTTTTT. Drawing the rest from reference TRBV7-6 and TRBJ2-2, the complete variable domain is GAGVSQSPRYKVTKRGQDVALRCDPISGHVSLYWYRQALGQGPEFLTYFNYEAQQDKSGLPNDRFSAERPEGSISTLTIQRTEQRDSAMYRCASSSRPGLAGPGELFFGEGSRLTVL.

In this sample, this clone turned up once. V and J are TRBV6-6 and TRBJ1-1; D possibly corresponds to TRBD1 (6 bases). CDR1 and CDR2 (germline): MNHNY, SVGAGI (reference sequence). V gave up 6 bases and J gave up 0 bases, with 11 bases separating them. This CDR3 region has 14 residues. CDR3 region: CASSHRDMNTEAFF. CDR3 coding DNA: TGTGCCAGCAGCCACAGGGACATGAACACTGAAGCTTTCTTT.

The chain carries TRBV19 and TRBJ2-7; 9 nucleotides line up with TRBD2. V was pared by 3 bases and J by 2 bases, with 5 bases of the junction left unmatched. Germline V gene data show CDR1 as LNHDA and CDR2 as SQIVND (reference sequence). The CDR3 loop spans 15 amino acids. The CDR3 loop is CASSITLAGTYEQYF. The CDR3 coding sequence is TGTGCCAGTAGTATTACGCTAGCGGGGACCTACGAGCAGTACTTC. The variable domain in full, completed from reference TRBV19 and TRBJ2-7, reads DGGITQSPKYLFRKEGQNVTLSCEQNLNHDAMYWYRQDPGQGLRLIYYSQIVNDFQKGDIAEGYSVSREKKESFPLTVTSAQKNPTAFYLCASSITLAGTYEQYFGPGTRLTVT.

The chain is built from TRBV28 and TRBJ1-2; D possibly corresponds to TRBD1 (5 bases). The CDR3 covers 17 residues. Germline loops: CDR1 MDHEN, CDR2 SYDVKM. V lost 5 bases and J lost 2, with 21 bases in between. The CDR3 nucleotides are TGTGCCAGCAGTACGACGTGGCAGGGAAAGAAGAACTATGGCTACACCTTC. It encodes CASSTTWQGKKNYGYTF.

CDR3 amino acids: CASSLDSSYEQYF. CDR3 bases: TGTGCCAGCAGCTTAGATTCGTCCTACGAGCAGTACTTC. The rearrangement joins TRBV7-9 to TRBJ2-7; D is undetermined. Germline lookup yields CDR1 SEHNR and CDR2 FQNEAQ (reference sequence). This CDR3 has 13 residues. V was pared by 1 base and J by 1 base, with 5 bases between.

The chain couples TRBV28 to TRBJ1-1; maybe TRBD1 (5 bases). V lost 9 bases and J 5 bases, leaving 10 bases between the germline ends. Looked up from germline, CDR1 is MDHEN and CDR2 is SYDVKM. The CDR3 is made up of 11 amino acids. CDR3 protein: CASEGETEAFF. The CDR3, as DNA: TGTGCCAGTGAAGGGGAGACTGAAGCTTTCTTT.

This chain connects TRBV24-1 to TRBJ2-1; 8 nucleotides line up with TRBD2. This CDR3 comprises 16 residues. The germline gives CDR1 KGHDR, CDR2 SFDVKD. J gave up 4 bases and V 1 base, and 5 bases lay outside the gene matches. CDR3 nucleotide sequence: TGTGCCACCAGTGATTTCGTGACTAGCGCTTACAATGAGCAGTTCTTC. It is translated as CATSDFVTSAYNEQFF.